The 11 T cell receptor beta chains below were found in one sample sequenced in a study of neurological immune-mediated disorders. This sample's time point: longitudinal time-point 2. One entry per CDR3 protein, called by TCRdb with MiXCR from the 5' RACE reads. Here the sample spans about 80,000 distinct CDR3 sequences, 5.5% to 6.5% being singletons. The source material was PBMCs. The receptors stem from a woman aged 55-70 years with multiple sclerosis.

This clonotype was picked up many times. The gene calls are TRBV20-1 and TRBJ2-5, with a possible D match to TRBD2 (5 bases). Trimming took off 8 bases at V and 7 bases at J, with 20 bases between the two ends. Germline V lookup: CDR1 DFQATT, CDR2 SNEGSKA (reference sequence). The CDR3 spans 13 residues. The CDR3 here is CSPPTRSRGTQYF. CDR3 sequence (DNA): TGCAGTCCCCCGACCCGGTCCCGGGGGACCCAGTACTTC.

In this sample, this clonotype turned up many times. V and J are TRBV5-1 and TRBJ2-2, with D maybe TRBD2 (5 bases). Germline assignment: CDR1 SGHRS and CDR2 YFSETQ. V was clipped by 2 bases and J by 0 bases, with 11 bases between them. This CDR3 comprises 16 residues. CDR3 residues: CASSFFAGSNTGELFF. CDR3 coding DNA: TGCGCCAGCAGCTTTTTCGCGGGTTCGAACACCGGGGAGCTGTTTTTT.

This clonotype showed up many times. V gene TRBV6-1 combines with J gene TRBJ2-7; TRBD1 might be the D (5 bases). CDR3 length equals 13 residues. Trimming pared 8 bases from V and 4 bases from J, leaving 15 bases between. The germline V gene has CDR1 MNHNS and CDR2 SASEGT. CDR3 loop: CASVAGNSYEQYF. The CDR3, as DNA: TGTGCCAGCGTGGCAGGGAATTCGTACGAGCAGTACTTC.

This clonotype has a count of ten or more. The J gene is TRBJ2-7, the V gene TRBV10-1; the D gene is possibly TRBD1 (5 bases). The V gene lost 11 bases and the J gene lost 3 bases, with 11 bases spanning the gap. CDR1 and CDR2 (germline): WNHNN, SYGVQD (reference sequence). The CDR3 contains 11 residues. The CDR3: CAGRQYYEQYF. In nucleotides, the CDR3 is TGCGCCGGGCGACAGTACTACGAGCAGTACTTC.

This clonotype has a count of ten or more. The chain employs TRBV5-6 and TRBJ1-1; D perhaps matches TRBD1 (5 bases). The germline CDR1 and CDR2 sequences are SGHDT and YYEEEE. The CDR3 spans 12 residues. Deletions cut 3 bases from V and 4 bases from J, with 7 bases between. For the CDR3, the DNA is TGTGCCAGCAGCTGGGGGGTCACTGAAGCTTTCTTT. Translated, it gives CASSWGVTEAFF.

This clonotype was picked up many times. The DNA of the CDR3 is TGTGCCAGCAGCTCGAATGCGGGGGGGGAGCTGTTTTTT. It codes for CASSSNAGGELFF. The chain employs TRBV11-2 and TRBJ2-2; D is possibly TRBD2 (6 bases). Germline lookup yields CDR1 SGHAT and CDR2 FQNNGV. Trimming pared 4 bases from V and 8 bases from J, leaving 11 bases between. The CDR3 has 13 amino acids.

This clonotype was counted at least ten times. The chain couples TRBV7-6 to TRBJ2-7, with 9 bases aligning to TRBD1. CDR3 size: 14 residues. V lost 5 bases to trimming and J lost 4 bases; unmatched junction nucleotides: 6. CDR1 is SGHVS, CDR2 FNYEAQ, per germline. Here the CDR3 DNA reads TGTGCCAGCAGCCCGCCACAGGGGGCATACGAGCAGTACTTC. It is translated as CASSPPQGAYEQYF.

In this sample, this clonotype turned up many times. The chain employs TRBV14 and TRBJ2-7; 8 bases line up with TRBD1. This CDR3 spans 15 amino acids. Germline CDR1 and CDR2: SGHDN and FVKESK. The V and J ends lost 3 bases and 3 bases, in that order; junction bases with no gene match: 7. CDR3 residues: CASSHVTGADYEQYF. CDR3 nucleotide sequence: TGTGCCAGCAGCCACGTGACAGGGGCGGACTACGAGCAGTACTTC.

At least ten counts were recorded for this clonotype. The rearrangement uses TRBV5-5 and TRBJ2-7; D gene ambiguous. The V and J ends lost 3 bases and 2 bases respectively, with 9 bases between them. Looked up from germline, CDR1 is SGHKS and CDR2 is YYEKEE (reference sequence). The CDR3 sequence is 13 residues long. Written as DNA, the CDR3 is TGTGCCAGCAGCTCGGACGTGGCCTACGAGCAGTACTTC. This gives the protein CASSSDVAYEQYF.

Comment on this clonotype: A much larger clone is a single base away; this may be a read error. The chain combines TRBV20-1 with TRBJ1-2, with D uncertain. This CDR3 has 11 amino acids. V gave up 7 bases and J gave up 4 bases, with 10 bases separating them. Germline V gives CDR1 DFQATT, CDR2 SNEGSKA (reference sequence). The CDR3 sequence is CSVTRLYGYTF. In DNA, the CDR3 is TGCAGTGTTACAAGGCTCTATGGCTACACCTTC.

In this sample, this clonotype turned up many times. The chain recombines TRBV3-1 with TRBJ2-5, with D possibly being TRBD2 (6 bases). V was pared by 0 bases and J by 5 bases, with 16 bases between. The germline V gene has CDR1 LGHDT and CDR2 YNNKEL (reference sequence). This CDR3 contains 16 residues. The CDR3 here is CASSQDPPPGGETQYF. The CDR3 DNA reads as TGTGCCAGCAGCCAAGATCCCCCCCCCGGAGGGGAGACCCAGTACTTC.